This T cell receptor (beta chain) was sequenced in a study of regulatory T cells in long-lasting Graves disease. Broader study findings: Persistent-disease Graves' patients showed less TCR diversity than new cases.

This clonotype was found many times. The antigen remains unidentified. Arm-PCR of CDR3 regions and iRepertoire HTBI primers were used to build TCR beta libraries. TCRdb ran MiXCR on the multiplex PCR reads and lists one entry per CDR3 protein. The table has hundreds of thousands of distinct CDR3 sequences, 30% seen once; the top ten hold about two fifths. Time point in this sample: persistent/refractory GD, antithyroid drugs over 5 years with positive TRAb. The TCR library was made from RNA that had been extracted from PBMCs in TRIzol. The source was peripheral blood mononuclear cells (PBMCs), collected when the disease was refractory, from a patient treated with antithyroid drugs. This TCR was recovered from a female donor with Graves disease.

The CDR3 loop reads CASSPRGWEQNTEAFF. The CDR3 bases are TGTGCCAGCAGTCCACGAGGCTGGGAACAGAACACTGAAGCTTTCTTT. The chain couples TRBV28 to TRBJ1-1; D is uncertain. Deletions cut 5 bases from V and 1 base from J, with 17 bases between. Germline CDR1 is MDHEN and CDR2 is SYDVKM. CDR3 size: 16 residues.